The 8 T cell receptor beta chains below all came from one sample that was sequenced in a study of CD4+ T cells in melanoma. Repertoires were generated with immunoSEQ multiplex PCR, while TCRdb's copy carries only in-frame clones and drops some. The sample lists fewer than 11,000 clones; around 67% were seen once. The sequenced sample consisted of cells from a culture (not recorded whether cultured in vitro). These receptors came from a human donor with melanoma.

In its sample, this clone was seen a few times. V usage is TRBV11-2 and J usage is TRBJ2-2, with 7 bases identical to TRBD1. Germline-derived CDR1 and CDR2 are SGHAT and FQNNGV. Trimming removed 6 bases from V and 4 bases from J; junction bases left unmatched: 8. The CDR3 covers 15 residues. The CDR3 spells CASRAGTVSTGELFF. The CDR3 nucleotides read TGTGCCAGCAGAGCCGGGACAGTAAGCACCGGGGAGCTGTTTTTT.

This clone has just one count. This chain uses TRBV6-6 with TRBJ1-6; TRBD1 is a possible D gene (5 bases). The CDR3 contains 13 residues. V was shortened by 6 bases and J by 9 bases, with 12 bases between the two germline ends. Germline V CDR1 and CDR2: MNHNY, SVGAGI (reference sequence). The CDR3: CASRWGMASPLHF. In DNA, the CDR3 is TGTGCCAGCAGATGGGGGATGGCTTCACCCCTCCACTTT.

This rearrangement joins TRBV5-6 to TRBJ2-7; 9 nucleotides match TRBD2. The CDR3 is 15 amino acids. J gave up 1 base and V 5 bases, and 7 bases lay outside the gene matches. CDR1 and CDR2 from the germline V gene are SGHDT and YYEEEE. The CDR3 DNA reads TGTGCCAGCAGTGGAGGCGGGGGGGTGTCCTACGAGCAGTACTTC. It translates to CASSGGGGVSYEQYF.

The chain recombines TRBV11-2 with TRBJ1-1, with D uncertain. Germline-derived CDR1 and CDR2 are SGHAT and FQNNGV. The CDR3 is 14 amino acids. The V end was cut by 4 bases, the J end by 1 base, with 10 bases between. As DNA, the CDR3 is TGTGCCAGCAGCTACCGACAAGCGAACACTGAAGCTTTCTTT. Translating it yields CASSYRQANTEAFF.

This clone was counted only a few times. The chain has TRBV18 and TRBJ1-2, with TRBD1 as a possible D gene (5 bases). CDR1 is KGHSH and CDR2 is LQKENI in the germline V gene. Trimming stripped 0 bases from V and 1 base from J, with 12 bases between. There are 16 residues in the CDR3. CDR3 residues: CASSPPGRQDNYGYTF. CDR3 sequence (DNA): TGTGCCAGCTCACCACCGGGGCGCCAGGATAACTATGGCTACACCTTC.

The rearrangement joins TRBV30 to TRBJ2-1; TRBD2 agrees at 11 bases. Germline assignment: CDR1 GTSNPN and CDR2 SVGIG (reference sequence). The CDR3 is 18 residues long. After removal of 1 base from V and 1 base from J, the junction contained 9 bases not matched to a gene. The CDR3 DNA reads TGTGCCTGGAGTGCCAGTAGCGGGGGGGCCCTTTCCTACAATGAGCAGTTCTTC. It specifies CAWSASSGGALSYNEQFF.

V gene TRBV6-6 combines with J gene TRBJ1-4; TRBD1 matches 8 bases. In germline, CDR1 is MNHNY, CDR2 SVGAGI (reference sequence). The CDR3 is 15 amino acids. V lost 2 bases and J lost 7; bases outside the gene matches: 6. The CDR3 sequence: CASSYVPGTGEKLFF. CDR3 coding DNA: TGTGCCAGCAGTTACGTCCCGGGGACAGGTGAAAAACTGTTTTTT.

DNA for the CDR3: TGTGCCAGCAGTGAACGCCGGGGGGCCGGGTCCGGGGAGCTGTTTTTT. Translating gives CASSERRGAGSGELFF. The V call is TRBV25-1, the J call TRBJ2-2; TRBD2 is a possible D gene (7 bases). This CDR3 is built from 16 residues. The V gene lost 2 bases and the J gene lost 6 bases, with 16 bases spanning the gap. Germline lookup yields CDR1 MGHDK and CDR2 SYGVNS.